This is a list of T cell receptor beta chains from one sample in a study of blood T cell repertoires in COVID-19. Method: immunoSEQ multiplex PCR; TCRdb's copy keeps in-frame clones and lacks some. This repertoire shows about 55,000 clones, roughly 90% found once; its top ten account for approximately 16%. Sequencing was done on a sample of peripheral blood. Source of these receptors: an elderly man with acute or convalescent COVID-19. The CDR3 runs from the conserved cysteine through the conserved F or W. Fields, in order: V gene, J gene, D gene, clone size, CDR3 DNA, CDR3 protein. D genes are given only for firm matches. Not all rows give a size; the values are once, few, many and, for expanded clones, a class.

>TRBV27|TRBJ2-7|TRBD2|few
TGTGCCAGCACCTCTTGGCGGGGGGGCGAGCAGTACTTC
CASTSWRGGEQYF
>TRBV6-5|TRBJ1-5|.|.
TGTGCCAGCAGGTCAGGGGTCACGGGTCAGCCCCAGCATTTT
CASRSGVTGQPQHF
>TRBV6-6|TRBJ1-5|.|.
TGTGCCAGCAGTTACGGCGGGGGAGATCAGCCCCAGCATTTT
CASSYGGGDQPQHF
>TRBV6-5|TRBJ2-5|.|.
TGTGCCAGCAGGAGAGGCACAGGGCCTCAAGTGACCCAGTACTTC
CASRRGTGPQVTQYF
>TRBV6-5|TRBJ1-6|TRBD1|.
TGTGCCAGCAGTTACTCGGGGACAGTGGGGGATTCACCCCTCCACTTT
CASSYSGTVGDSPLHF
>TRBV29-1|TRBJ1-2|TRBD1|.
TGCAGCGTTGTCCAGGGGGCGGACTATGGCTACACCTTC
CSVVQGADYGYTF
>TRBV5-6|TRBJ1-6|TRBD1|.
TGTGCCAGCAGCTTGGTCAGGGGGCTAGACTCACCCCTCCACTTT
CASSLVRGLDSPLHF
>TRBV12-3/TRBV12-4|TRBJ1-6|.|few
TGTGCCAGCAGACGAGGGTATAATTCACCCCTCCACTTT
CASRRGYNSPLHF
>TRBV7-8|TRBJ1-4|TRBD1|.
TGTGCCAGCAGCTTCGGACAGGGGGATGAAAAACTGTTTTTT
CASSFGQGDEKLFF
>TRBV28|TRBJ2-1|TRBD1|.
TGTGCCAGCAGTTGGGGTGGACAGGCCTACAATGAGCAGTTCTTC
CASSWGGQAYNEQFF
>TRBV5-1|TRBJ2-3|.|once
TGCGCCAGCAGCTTGGCAGCGGCAACCTCAGATACGCAGTATTTT
CASSLAAATSDTQYF
>TRBV13|TRBJ2-7|TRBD1|.
TGTGCCAGCAGCTTTGATCGCGGACAGGGAAACTCCTACGAGCAGTACTTC
CASSFDRGQGNSYEQYF
>TRBV25-1|TRBJ1-1|TRBD1|.
TGTGCCAGCATCTTCCGGTGGAGGGGGCGAAAGAACACTGAAGCTTTCTTT
CASIFRWRGRKNTEAFF
>TRBV19|TRBJ2-2|TRBD2|.
TGTGCCAGTAGTCACCTTGGGGGGGCGAACACCGGGGAGCTGTTTTTT
CASSHLGGANTGELFF
>TRBV18|TRBJ1-2|.|.
TGTGCCAGCTCACCAGAAAGGACAGCTAACTATGGCTACACCTTC
CASSPERTANYGYTF
>TRBV11-3|TRBJ1-5|TRBD1|.
TGTGCCAGCAGCTTATCGGCAGGGGGACTAGCGCAGCCCCAGCATTTT
CASSLSAGGLAQPQHF
>TRBV18|TRBJ2-3|TRBD2|.
TGTGCCAGCTCACCACAAACTAGCGGGCTCTCAGATACGCAGTATTTT
CASSPQTSGLSDTQYF